This note documents a single TCR beta chain sequence. Its antigen is as yet unknown. Method: immunoSEQ multiplex PCR; TCRdb's copy keeps in-frame clones and lacks some. The profile covers around 78,000 clones, with roughly 90% appearing a single time and approximately 1.3% taken by the ten largest. J was trimmed by 5 bases and V by 5 bases; bases with no gene match: 6. Germline lookup yields CDR1 SGHNT and CDR2 YENEEA. The CDR3 sequence is 14 residues long. These data belong to a study of T cell responses to AZD1222 COVID-19 vaccine. Notes on the study in general: CD4 TCRs covered the whole spike, strongest at regions 160-218 and 743-854.

The input for sequencing was peripheral blood, taken 28 days after the second AZD1222 dose. This chain uses TRBV11-3 with TRBJ2-3; 8 bases align to TRBD2. The TCR originated in an adult who received the AZD1222 COVID-19 vaccine. The CDR3 bases are TGTGCCAGCAGCCCAGCGGGGGCGGGAGATACGCAGTATTTT. As protein: CASSPAGAGDTQYF. Using reference TRBV11-3 and TRBJ2-3 for the parts outside the CDR3, the full variable domain is EAGVVQSPRYKIIEKKQPVAFWCNPISGHNTLYWYLQNLGQGPELLIRYENEEAVDDSQLPKDRFSAERLKGVDSTLKIQPAELGDSAVYLCASSPAGAGDTQYFGPGTRLTVL.